A single sample gave rise to the 29 T cell receptor beta chains below, sequenced in a study of blood T cells in healthy people across ages. A J-beta primer mix and a sample-barcoded 5' primer were used in a second PCR of about 6 to 12 cycles. TCRdb reanalysed the 5' RACE reads using MiXCR and keeps one entry per CDR3 protein. The table records more than 600,000 distinct CDR3 sequences, 25% of them present only once. Another study also made use of these data, one on T cells of mothers and their children.

The specimen sequenced was blood. The source is a boy aged 10-17 years in good health.

This sequence joins TRBV7-3 and TRBJ2-2, with D possibly matching TRBD2 (5 bases). Germline assignment: CDR1 SGHTA and CDR2 FQGTGA. The CDR3 has 13 amino acids. With 6 bases removed from V and 6 bases from J, the gap between germline ends came to 11 bases. The CDR3 loop reads CASRGSGSGELFF. In nucleotides, the CDR3 is TGTGCCAGCAGGGGGTCGGGGTCCGGGGAGCTGTTTTTT. Complete variable domain (other parts from reference TRBV7-3 and TRBJ2-2): GAGVSQTPSNKVTEKGKYVELRCDPISGHTALYWYRQSLGQGPEFLIYFQGTGAADDSGLPNDRFFAVRPEGSVSTLKIQRTERGDSAVYLCASRGSGSGELFFGEGSRLTVL.

The chain is built from TRBV7-2 and TRBJ2-1; D call uncertain. The V gene lost 5 bases and the J gene lost 0 bases, with 8 bases spanning the gap. The CDR3 consists of 14 residues. Germline V gives CDR1 SGHTA, CDR2 FQGNSA. The CDR3 bases are TGTGCCAGCAGCCCTGACTTCTCCTACAATGAGCAGTTCTTC. This gives the protein CASSPDFSYNEQFF.

Worth noting for this clonotype: The germline gene is not matched at one end of the junction; a read error may be the cause. V is TRBV4-3 and J is TRBJ1-2, with D tentatively TRBD1 (5 bases). Germline V gene data show CDR1 as LGHNA and CDR2 as YSLEER. The CDR3 runs to 13 residues. In DNA form, the CDR3 reads TGCGCCAGCAGCCAAGATAGGGGTAACAGGATCTCCTTC. Residues: CASSQDRGNRISF.

The chain links TRBV12-3 or TRBV12-4 to TRBJ2-5; D gene unclear. This CDR3 region has 12 residues. V was cut by 5 bases and J by 8 bases, with 12 bases left in between. The CDR3 nucleotides are TGTGCCAGCAGTCCCCAATACAGTACCCAGTACTTC. Amino acids: CASSPQYSTQYF.

Concerning this clonotype: Sequence at one end of the junction differs from germline and may be a read error. This chain joins TRBV14 and TRBJ1-2, with D hard to call. CDR3 length: 14 residues. In germline, CDR1 is SGHDN, CDR2 FVKESK. The CDR3 region has the DNA TGTGCCAGCAGCCAAGTCTACACCCTGTCGAGCTACGCCTTC. Translated, it gives CASSQVYTLSSYAF.

This clonotype appeared a few times. The chain has TRBV12-3 or TRBV12-4 and TRBJ2-2, with D perhaps TRBD2 (7 bases). This CDR3 contains 15 residues. V lost 1 base and J 5 bases, leaving 11 bases between the germline ends. The CDR3 sequence: CASSLGEGGTGELFF. The CDR3 DNA follows: TGTGCCAGCAGTTTAGGAGAGGGGGGGACCGGGGAGCTGTTTTTT.

This clonotype was seen only a few times. DNA for the CDR3: TGTGCCAGCAGTTCGGGGCAGCCCCAGCATTTT. This encodes CASSSGQPQHF. V is TRBV12-3 or TRBV12-4 and J is TRBJ1-5; no firm D call. V was trimmed by 4 bases and J by 7 bases, leaving 5 bases between them. There are 11 residues in the CDR3.

This clonotype has only a few counts. The rearrangement joins TRBV12-3 or TRBV12-4 to TRBJ2-1; D is unresolved. Trimming stripped 11 bases from V and 12 bases from J, with 20 bases between. The CDR3 is 12 amino acids. The CDR3 nucleotides are TGTGCCGGCACCTTCTGGGCCCACCGGCAGTTCTTC. Amino acid sequence: CAGTFWAHRQFF.

This clonotype was counted only a few times. The DNA for the CDR3 is TGTGCCAGCAGCGTTGGCGGGGGACTCACAGATACGCAGTATTTT. Translating it yields CASSVGGGLTDTQYF. This sequence joins TRBV9 and TRBJ2-3, with 7 bases matching TRBD2. The V gene's germline CDR1 is SGDLS and CDR2 YYNGEE. The V segment lost 2 bases and the J segment 2 bases; nucleotides outside the gene matches: 5. CDR3 length: 15 residues.

The rearrangement joins TRBV20-1 to TRBJ1-1, with 8 bases that match TRBD1. There are 14 residues in the CDR3. From germline, CDR1 is DFQATT and CDR2 SNEGSKA (reference sequence). Trimming at V came to 0 bases and at J to 8 bases, leaving 8 bases not matched to a gene. The CDR3 nucleotides read TGCAGTGCTAGAGAACCAGGGGGCGAACCCGAAGCTTTCTTT. It is translated as CSAREPGGEPEAFF.

Written as DNA, the CDR3 is TGTGCCAGCAGTCGGACTAGCGGGGGGGCCAACACCGGGGAGCTGTTTTTT. Encoded protein: CASSRTSGGANTGELFF. The chain joins TRBV5-6 to TRBJ2-2; 15 nucleotides match TRBD2. Looked up from germline, CDR1 is SGHDT and CDR2 is YYEEEE. The junction had 4 bases not matched to a gene; V was cut back by 5 bases and J by 2 bases. The CDR3 has 17 residues.

This chain uses TRBV5-5 with TRBJ2-4; perhaps TRBD2 as D (6 bases). CDR1 is SGHKS and CDR2 is YYEKEE in the germline V gene (reference sequence). V shed 0 bases and J shed 1 base, with 14 bases lying between them. This CDR3 region has 17 residues. The CDR3 DNA reads as TGTGCCAGCAGCTTGGTAGGAGGGTCCGATGCCAAAAACATTCAGTACTTC. This translates into CASSLVGGSDAKNIQYF.

V gene TRBV13 combines with J gene TRBJ2-5; possible D gene TRBD1, 5 bases. V lost 1 base and J 2 bases, leaving 8 bases between the germline ends. Germline values: CDR1 PRHDT, CDR2 FYEKMQ (reference sequence). The CDR3 contains 14 residues. CDR3 residues: CASSLEGKQETQYF. DNA for the CDR3: TGTGCCAGCAGCTTAGAGGGGAAACAAGAGACCCAGTACTTC. Supplemented by reference TRBV13 and TRBJ2-5, the full variable domain reads AAGVIQSPRHLIKEKRETATLKCYPIPRHDTVYWYQQGPGQDPQFLISFYEKMQSDKGSIPDRFSAQQFSDYHSELNMSSLELGDSALYFCASSLEGKQETQYFGPGTRLLVL.

The V gene is TRBV13, the J gene TRBJ2-5, with 10 nucleotides matching TRBD2. Germline CDR1 reads PRHDT; CDR2 reads FYEKMQ (reference sequence). The CDR3 contains 15 residues. V shed 2 bases, J shed 11 bases, and the junction held 11 bases outside the gene matches. CDR3 region: CASSLKAGGPWEQYF. DNA of the CDR3: TGTGCCAGCAGCTTAAAAGCGGGAGGGCCATGGGAGCAGTACTTC.

This clonotype was found a few times. The V call is TRBV27, the J call TRBJ1-5, with 9 nucleotides matching TRBD1. Germline lookup yields CDR1 MNHEY and CDR2 SMNVEV (reference sequence). This CDR3 contains 14 residues. With V trimmed by 6 bases and J by 4 bases, 4 bases remained unmatched. The CDR3 is CASSQTGGNQPQHF. For the CDR3, the DNA is TGTGCCAGCAGCCAGACAGGGGGTAATCAGCCCCAGCATTTT.

This clonotype was recorded a few times. This rearrangement joins TRBV7-9 to TRBJ2-3, with D unresolved. The germline V gene has CDR1 SEHNR and CDR2 FQNEAQ (reference sequence). Deletions cut 10 bases from V and 1 base from J, with 18 bases between. The CDR3 length is 15 residues. In DNA, the CDR3 is TGTGCCATCCAAGACCTGGCCCAAGGCACAGATACGCAGTATTTT. It codes for CAIQDLAQGTDTQYF.

The chain uses TRBV6-5 and TRBJ2-1; perhaps D is TRBD1 or TRBD2 (6 bases each). The V gene's germline CDR1 is MNHEY and CDR2 SVGAGI. The CDR3 has 16 residues. Trimming pared 0 bases from V and 4 bases from J, leaving 13 bases between. CDR3 bases: TGTGCCAGCAGTTACTCAGGAGGGGGTCCTTACAATGAGCAGTTCTTC. As protein: CASSYSGGGPYNEQFF.

The chain recombines TRBV7-9 with TRBJ2-7; weak D call: TRBD1 (6 bases). CDR3 length: 16 amino acids. Germline lookup yields CDR1 SEHNR and CDR2 FQNEAQ (reference sequence). V was shortened by 5 bases and J by 6 bases, with 23 bases between the two germline ends. CDR3 DNA sequence: TGTGCCAGCAGCACGACCTTACAGGGCCCAAACGGCGAGCAGTACTTC. This codes for CASSTTLQGPNGEQYF.

There are a few counts of this clonotype. One end of the junction fails to match germline, which may point to a read error. The chain uses TRBV5-1 and TRBJ2-6; the D gene is possibly TRBD2 (5 bases). The CDR3 sequence is 14 residues long. Germline CDR1 SGHRS, CDR2 YFSETQ. Written as DNA, the CDR3 is TGCGCCAGCAGCCACTCCTTCGGGGTCAACGTCCTGACTTTC. Its translation is CASSHSFGVNVLTF.

This clonotype came up a few times. This chain links TRBV7-2 with TRBJ1-1, with D uncertain. This CDR3 contains 15 residues. Deletions cut 1 base from V and 8 bases from J, with 17 bases between. CDR1 and CDR2 (germline): SGHTA, FQGNSA. This CDR3 is CASSLVYAVAEEAFF. CDR3 DNA sequence: TGTGCCAGCAGCTTAGTATATGCCGTGGCAGAAGAAGCTTTCTTT.

The chain employs TRBV6-2 or TRBV6-3 and TRBJ2-5; D uncertain. Looked up from germline, CDR1 is MNHEY and CDR2 is SVGEGT. The germline V and J ends were trimmed by 2 bases and 2 bases, with 21 bases remaining between them. This CDR3 spans 18 amino acids. CDR3 residues: CASSYNVIGARMQETQYF. CDR3 DNA: TGTGCCAGCAGTTACAACGTAATAGGAGCGCGGATGCAAGAGACCCAGTACTTC.

The CDR3 loop reads CASSREGTSNTEAFF. The CDR3 DNA follows: TGTGCCAGCAGCCGAGAAGGGACGTCCAACACTGAAGCTTTCTTT. The genes are TRBV6-6 and TRBJ1-1, with D possibly TRBD1 on 5 matching bases. The CDR3 runs 15 residues. Germline V lookup: CDR1 MNHNY, CDR2 SVGAGI (reference sequence). V lost 6 bases, J lost 2 bases, and 16 bases lay in between.

The chain links TRBV29-1 to TRBJ2-1; weak D call: TRBD2 (5 bases). The V and J ends lost 2 bases and 0 bases respectively, with 14 bases between them. Germline V gives CDR1 SQVTM, CDR2 ANQGSEA. This CDR3 has 16 residues. Written as DNA, the CDR3 is TGCAGCGTTGAATGGGTCCCGGGGAGCTCCTACAATGAGCAGTTCTTC. It encodes CSVEWVPGSSYNEQFF.

The DNA of the CDR3 is TGTGCCAGCAGTTACCGGACAGGCGGAGAGACCCAGTACTTC. This gives the protein CASSYRTGGETQYF. The gene calls are TRBV28 and TRBJ2-5; 7 positions match TRBD1. CDR3 length: 14 amino acids. Germline values: CDR1 MDHEN, CDR2 SYDVKM. V gave up 4 bases and J gave up 4 bases; unmatched junction bases: 6. The whole variable domain, filled in from reference TRBV28 and TRBJ2-5, reads DVKVTQSSRYLVKRTGEKVFLECVQDMDHENMFWYRQDPGLGLRLIYFSYDVKMKEKGDIPEGYSVSREKKERFSLILESASTNQTSMYLCASSYRTGGETQYFGPGTRLLVL.

This clonotype was seen only a few times. The genes are TRBV12-3 or TRBV12-4 and TRBJ2-2; weak D call: TRBD2 (6 bases). CDR3 length: 14 amino acids. V was cut by 6 bases and J by 6 bases, with 14 bases left in between. CDR3 loop: CASRKLGGSGELFF. As DNA, the CDR3 is TGTGCCAGCAGGAAACTTGGAGGGTCCGGGGAGCTGTTTTTT.

This clonotype was counted a few times. The V and J genes are TRBV12-3 or TRBV12-4 and TRBJ1-1, with D possibly matching TRBD1 (5 bases). The CDR3 sequence is 14 residues long. V shed 6 bases and J shed 0 bases, with 11 bases lying between them. CDR3 amino acids: CASRRQLLNTEAFF. The CDR3 nucleotides are TGTGCCAGCAGGAGACAGTTGCTGAACACTGAAGCTTTCTTT.

The sample holds one count of this clonotype. The chain carries TRBV28 and TRBJ2-7, with D maybe TRBD1 (5 bases). Trimming stripped 8 bases from V and 2 bases from J, with 19 bases between. The CDR3 sequence is 15 residues long. Per germline, CDR1 MDHEN and CDR2 SYDVKM. CDR3 loop: CASQTLAGPAYEQYF. DNA for the CDR3: TGTGCCAGCCAAACCCTGGCAGGGCCAGCCTACGAGCAGTACTTC. Based on the CDR3 plus reference TRBV28 and TRBJ2-7, the full variable domain is DVKVTQSSRYLVKRTGEKVFLECVQDMDHENMFWYRQDPGLGLRLIYFSYDVKMKEKGDIPEGYSVSREKKERFSLILESASTNQTSMYLCASQTLAGPAYEQYFGPGTRLTVT.

V is TRBV29-1 and J is TRBJ2-5, with a weak D call TRBD1 (6 bases). Germline CDR1 is SQVTM and CDR2 is ANQGSEA. The CDR3 length is 12 residues. Trimming took 3 bases from V and 3 from J, leaving 8 bases between them. DNA for the CDR3: TGCAGCGTTGATGCAGGGGAAGAGACCCAGTACTTC. It encodes CSVDAGEETQYF.

This clonotype was observed a handful of times. The chain is built from TRBV6-6 and TRBJ1-2; the D is unclear. Per the germline V gene, CDR1 is MNHNY and CDR2 is SVGAGI (reference sequence). This CDR3 has 13 residues. The V gene lost 4 bases and the J gene lost 6 bases, with 12 bases spanning the gap. For the CDR3, the DNA is TGTGCCAGCAGTTTTGAAGGGTTTGATGGCTACACCTTC. Amino acid sequence: CASSFEGFDGYTF.